This TCR beta chain is from a study of T cell clonotyping in hematopoietic cell transplantation. The repertoire was sequenced with immunoSEQ multiplex PCR; TCRdb's copy has only in-frame clones and lacks some. This repertoire shows under 15,000 clones, roughly 90% found once; its top ten account for 1.2%. About this clone itself: Its target is not known.

Findings and caveats of the study: Cells were unsorted, so CD4 and CD8 contributions were not separated. Pathologically expanded recipient clonotypes increased progressively from day 30 to day 180 as diversity fell.

Sequencing was done on a sample of peripheral blood mononuclear cells. This sequence originates from a man aged 30 to 45 in good health. Some clones in this sample may be carry-over from other donors' samples.

Here the CDR3 DNA reads TGTGCCAGCAGCCGAGCTCGGGGTGGGCCCAATGAGCAGTTCTTC. Amino acid sequence: CASSRARGGPNEQFF. The chain combines TRBV11-1 with TRBJ2-1, with TRBD2 as a possible D gene (5 bases). CDR3 length: 15 amino acids. In germline, CDR1 is SGHAT, CDR2 FQDESV (reference sequence). Between the trimmed V and J ends, which lost 5 bases and 6 bases, there was a span of 17 bases. Variable domain in full (rest from reference TRBV11-1 and TRBJ2-1): EAEVAQSPRYKITEKSQAVAFWCDPISGHATLYWYRQILGQGPELLVQFQDESVVDDSQLPKDRFSAERLKGVDSTLKIQPAELGDSAMYLCASSRARGGPNEQFFGPGTRLTVL.